This T cell receptor beta chain derives from a study of T-cell memory formation after mild COVID-19 (dated by TCRdb to the early 2020s). For the wider study: Most TCR sequence clusters were specific to one of the two donors. T-cell clones expanding and contracting after mild COVID-19 in two donors were tracked by longitudinal TCRalpha and TCRbeta repertoire sequencing. Two young, previously healthy adult volunteers made up the cohort, one male and one female.

This sample was sequenced with an Illumina NovaSeq 6000. TCRalpha and TCRbeta cDNA libraries were built by 5'RACE with constant-segment primers, adding sample barcodes and unique molecular identifiers. RNA was extracted from every sample with Trizol reagent. Amplification of the libraries took two PCR steps, and the second step added a second sample barcode plus Illumina TruSeq adapters. Libraries were sequenced on an Illumina NovaSeq with 2 x 150 bp paired-end reads. The source study handled its data this way. Reads were demultiplexed and collapsed into UMI-guided consensus sequences with migec v1.2.7. Using mixcr v2.1.11, UMI consensuses were aligned to TRA and TRB V and J templates and then assembled into clonotypes. Expanded or contracted clonotypes were those called significant by both edgeR and NoisET, with noise models trained on biological replicates. edgeR calls used a false discovery rate-adjusted p below 0.01 and a log2 fold-change threshold of 1. As an exploratory analysis of dynamics, max-normalized trajectories of the 1000 most abundant clonotypes were examined with PCA combined with hierarchical clustering. The CD4 or CD8 phenotype of responding clones was assigned using the separately sequenced CD4+ and CD8+ repertoires. The public reads were run again by TCRdb, first through fastp at Q25 and then through MiXCR, and only productive beta chains were kept. Rows merge per CDR3 protein into single entries with the most common DNA and genes. These V and J calls derive from TCRdb rather than the authors' analysis. The sample table lists approximately 430,000 distinct CDR3 sequences, roughly a quarter of them with a count of one. Of the sample, around 13% is held by the ten largest clones.

Ficoll-Paque density gradient centrifugation was the method used to isolate PBMCs. The table lists this clonotype with a few counts. This receptor's antigen is unknown. The record has no base qualities; no much larger clone is one base away. Trimming takes 2 bases off V and 11 bases off J; junction bases not matched to a gene: 8. There are 15 amino acids in the CDR3, from cysteine to phenylalanine inclusive. The kept DNA is CDR3 alone, 45 bases in frame from the first base. CDR1 and CDR2 are read off the germline V gene (reference sequence) as DFQATT and SNEGSKA. General study outcomes and caveats: Clones that contracted from day 15 to 85 showed balanced CD4/CD8 phenotypes, whereas a second wave of clones that expanded from day 15 to 37 leaned towards CD4+. Some responding clones were detected in pre-infection memory, suggesting pre-existing cross-reactive memory T cells joined the SARS-CoV-2 response. Contracting CD4+ clones were located mainly in the CM and EM memory subsets, whereas CD8+ clones were found to be enriched in EMRA. Only a couple of mild cases were covered by the study, and larger cohorts that include severe cases with pre-infection samples were considered necessary. The second-wave clones that peaked on day 37 were not confirmed to be SARS-CoV-2 specific.

The receptor was isolated from an adult woman who had mild COVID-19 (a few samples of this study predate the infection). The sample titles of this study are shuffled in the database, so cell type and time point are left out; the donor was told from shared clones. Sequences were obtained from PBMCs or a T cell subset sorted from them (not recorded which). The chain employs TRBV20-1 and TRBJ2-3, with TRBD2 identical over 15 junction bases. The sequenced DNA: TGCAGTGCTAGATCCGGGACTAGCGGGGGGTGGAGGCAGTATTTT. This encodes CSARSGTSGGWRQYF.